The 15 T cell receptor beta chains listed next were all sequenced from one sample in a study of blood T cells in healthy people across ages. Using a J-beta primer mix together with a sample-barcoded 5' primer, a second PCR was run for roughly 6 to 11 cycles. TCRdb re-called the 5' RACE reads with MiXCR, one entry per CDR3 protein. The table lists about 1.8 million distinct CDR3 sequences, around half of them singletons. The material sequenced was blood. The receptor source for this set is a woman aged 40 to 50 in good health.

This clonotype has just a few counts. The rearrangement uses TRBV7-9 and TRBJ2-4, with TRBD1 matching over 7 bases. Germline CDR1 SEHNR, CDR2 FQNEAQ (reference sequence). The CDR3 length is 13 residues. V shed 9 bases and J 9 bases; nucleotides not matched to a gene: 11. DNA of the CDR3: TGTGCCAGTGGCCGGGACAGCCTAACCATTCAGTACTTC. Amino acids: CASGRDSLTIQYF.

CDR3 DNA: TGTGCCAGCAGTCCAACGGGACAGGGCGGTAGAGAGACCCAGTACTTC. Translation gives CASSPTGQGGRETQYF. The V and J genes are TRBV12-3 or TRBV12-4 and TRBJ2-5; 9 nucleotides match TRBD1. Unmatched junction bases numbered 11, after V lost 5 bases and J lost 4 bases. The CDR3 length is 16 residues.

This chain uses TRBV25-1 with TRBJ2-3; 11 bases map to TRBD1. Germline V gives CDR1 MGHDK, CDR2 SYGVNS. The CDR3 consists of 16 residues. The V and J ends lost 3 bases and 6 bases, in that order; junction bases with no gene match: 8. DNA of the CDR3: TGTGCCAGCAGTGACCCTGGACAGGGGGCGCGGGATACGCAGTATTTT. It is translated as CASSDPGQGARDTQYF.

This clonotype appeared a few times. The rearrangement joins TRBV7-2 to TRBJ1-2; tentatively, D is TRBD1 (6 bases). Germline V CDR1 and CDR2: SGHTA, FQGNSA. Between the trimmed V and J ends, which lost 5 bases and 2 bases, there was a span of 18 bases. The CDR3 totals 16 residues. Written as DNA, the CDR3 is TGTGCCAGCAGCCGTGGACAGTCAAGTACCAACTATGGCTACACCTTC. Amino acid sequence: CASSRGQSSTNYGYTF.

This chain joins TRBV15 and TRBJ1-4; TRBD1 matches at 8 bases. This CDR3 comprises 15 residues. V lost 5 bases, J lost 3 bases, and 5 bases stayed unmatched. Looked up from germline, CDR1 is LNHNV and CDR2 is YYDKDF (reference sequence). CDR3 DNA sequence: TGTGCCACCAGCGGACAGGGCGTCTCTAATGAAAAACTGTTTTTT. This codes for CATSGQGVSNEKLFF.

CDR3 sequence: CATSDCRSYNEQFF. The CDR3 DNA is TGTGCCACCAGTGATTGTAGAAGCTACAATGAGCAGTTCTTC. The V call is TRBV24-1, the J call TRBJ2-1; D ambiguous. Germline V gene lookup returns CDR1 KGHDR and CDR2 SFDVKD. V was clipped by 2 bases and J by 3 bases, with 7 bases between them. The CDR3 covers 14 residues.

This chain joins TRBV9 and TRBJ2-1, with no clear D. Germline loops: CDR1 SGDLS, CDR2 YYNGEE. V lost 4 bases, J lost 8 bases, and 10 bases lay in between. This CDR3 has 12 amino acids. The CDR3 DNA reads as TGTGCCAGCAGCTCCTCACCCGATGAGCAGTTCTTC. The encoded protein is CASSSSPDEQFF. Full variable domain (rest looked up from reference TRBV9 and TRBJ2-1): DSGVTQTPKHLITATGQRVTLRCSPRSGDLSVYWYQQSLDQGLQFLIQYYNGEERAKGNILERFSAQQFPDLHSELNLSSLELGDSALYFCASSSSPDEQFFGPGTRLTVL.

This chain uses TRBV3-1 with TRBJ1-1; D is ambiguous. The germline V gene has CDR1 LGHDT and CDR2 YNNKEL (reference sequence). This CDR3 has 14 residues. Trimming removed 4 bases from V and 11 bases from J, with 20 bases in between. The CDR3 region has the DNA TGTGCCAGCAGCCTCGACTTTCGGGCCCCAGTGGCTTTCTTT. This sequence encodes CASSLDFRAPVAFF. The full variable domain, with the rest looked up from reference TRBV3-1 and TRBJ1-1, is DTAVSQTPKYLVTQMGNDKSIKCEQNLGHDTMYWYKQDSKKFLKIMFSYNNKELIINETVPNRFSPKSPDKAHLNLHINSLELGDSAVYFCASSLDFRAPVAFFGQGTRLTVV.

J is TRBJ1-2 and V is TRBV20-1; no clear D. Germline CDR1 reads DFQATT; CDR2 reads SNEGSKA (reference sequence). The CDR3 is 17 residues long. The V and J ends lost 1 base and 7 bases respectively, with 25 bases between them. The CDR3 region is CSARVRFGAELRAGYTF. CDR3 coding DNA: TGCAGTGCTAGAGTGCGGTTTGGTGCGGAGCTTAGAGCTGGCTACACCTTC.

This clonotype was observed a handful of times. The V and J genes are TRBV7-8 and TRBJ2-5, with 13 bases fitting TRBD2. Germline lookup yields CDR1 SGHVS and CDR2 FQNEAQ. V was clipped by 4 bases and J by 4 bases; unmatched bases: 6. The CDR3 loop spans 16 amino acids. The CDR3 region has the DNA TGTGCCAGCAGCTCCCAGACTAGCGGGGGGTTAGAGACCCAGTACTTC. It codes for CASSSQTSGGLETQYF.

The gene calls are TRBV7-2 and TRBJ2-7; 10 positions agree with TRBD2. CDR1 and CDR2 from the germline V gene are SGHTA and FQGNSA. After removal of 3 bases from V and 0 bases from J, the junction contained 14 bases not matched to a gene. This CDR3 region has 19 residues. Here the CDR3 DNA reads TGTGCCAGCAGCTTTCTAATAGCGGGGGGCCGCCGGTCCTCCTACGAGCAGTACTTC. Translated, it gives CASSFLIAGGRRSSYEQYF.

The CDR3 region has the DNA TGTGCCACCCGGGACCAATCCGACGAGCAGTACTTC. It specifies CATRDQSDEQYF. V is TRBV6-1 and J is TRBJ2-7; D may correspond to TRBD1 or TRBD2 (5 bases each). The germline gives CDR1 MNHNS, CDR2 SASEGT. CDR3 length: 12 amino acids. V was cut by 10 bases and J by 5 bases, with 15 bases left in between.

This clonotype was seen a few times. The J gene is TRBJ2-1, the V gene TRBV6-1; D not certain. V lost 4 bases to trimming and J lost 10 bases, with 8 bases between them. Germline lookup yields CDR1 MNHNS and CDR2 SASEGT. The CDR3 spans 11 residues. The DNA for the CDR3 is TGTGCCAGCAGTGTTTTACAGGAGCAGTTCTTC. Translating it yields CASSVLQEQFF.

The CDR3 here is CSARDMHPFKDNEQFF. In DNA form, the CDR3 reads TGCAGTGCTAGAGATATGCACCCATTTAAAGACAATGAGCAGTTCTTC. The chain combines TRBV20-1 with TRBJ2-1; D unresolved. The CDR3 consists of 16 residues. Germline assignment: CDR1 DFQATT and CDR2 SNEGSKA (reference sequence). Trimming took 0 bases from V and 5 from J, leaving 17 bases between them.

This chain joins TRBV19 and TRBJ2-6; D is unresolved. The CDR3 extends over 15 amino acids. The V gene's germline CDR1 is LNHDA and CDR2 SQIVND (reference sequence). The V gene lost 5 bases and the J gene lost 0 bases, with 8 bases spanning the gap. The CDR3 reads CASSYAPSGANVLTF. CDR3 DNA sequence: TGTGCCAGTAGTTATGCGCCCTCTGGGGCCAACGTCCTGACTTTC.